The next 32 T cell receptor beta chains were all read from a single sample in a study of tissue T cells after allogeneic stem cell transplantation. The data were produced by immunoSEQ multiplex PCR, yet TCRdb's version contains in-frame clones alone and is incomplete. Of about 1,400 clones in the sample, roughly three fifths were seen once. Time point specified: mouse harvest day 14 after allogeneic transplant. Each mouse received 10^7 T-cell-depleted marrow cells plus 10^6 splenic CD5+ T cells by tail vein. The sample taken for sequencing was liver tissue. Every receptor here comes from a female BALB/c mouse given C57BL/6 T cells with graft-versus-host disease after an allogeneic hematopoietic cell transplant.

Points on this clone: The germline and genes are mouse ones. The CDR3 end falls 1 residue outside the read, so it is completed with the germline J gene. This sequence joins TRBV16 and TRBJ2-2; 9 bases map to TRBD2. Germline CDR1 reads SGHSA; CDR2 reads FRNQAP. V trimming: 1 base; J trimming: 1 base; junction bases outside the gene matches: 4. The CDR3 sequence is 17 residues long. This CDR3 is CASSLALGGGNTGQLYF. The CDR3 bases that were read are TGTGCAAGCAGCTTAGCTCTGGGGGGGGGAAACACCGGGCAGCTCTAC. The entire variable domain, with the rest obtained from reference TRBV16 and TRBJ2-2, is as follows: NAGVIQTPRHKVTGKGQEATLWCEPISGHSAVFWYRQTIVQGLEFLTYFRNQAPIDDSGMPKERFSAQMPNQSHSTLKIQSTQPQDSAVYLCASSLALGGGNTGQLYFGEGSKLTVL.

Remarks on this clone: Gene names and germline match the mouse. The read finishes 1 residue shy of the CDR3 end, and the germline J gene is used to complete it. V usage is TRBV19 and J usage is TRBJ2-4; 12 nucleotides match TRBD1. CDR3 length equals 17 residues. The V segment lost 1 base and the J segment 3 bases; nucleotides outside the gene matches: 6. Germline loops: CDR1 FNHDT, CDR2 SITEND (reference sequence). Incomplete CDR3 DNA: TGTGCCAGCAGTATAAGGGGACAGGGGGCTGGCCAAAACACCTTGTAC. Its translation: CASSIRGQGAGQNTLY. The CDR3 in full is CASSIRGQGAGQNTLYF.

Concerning this clone itself: Genes and germline are mouse. The read halts 1 residue ahead of the CDR3 end, with the missing end drawn from the germline J gene. This chain joins TRBV16 and TRBJ1-1, with D uncertain. Germline V gene sequence: CDR1 SGHSA, CDR2 FRNQAP. The CDR3 length is 14 residues. V dropped 0 bases and J dropped 3 bases, with 8 bases sitting between them. The CDR3 DNA, read in part, is TGTGCAAGCAGCTTAGATCGGGGAGACACAGAAGTCTTC. It yields the protein CASSLDRGDTEVF. The CDR3 reads in full as CASSLDRGDTEVFF.

The sample holds a few counts of this clone. All gene names here are mouse names. Read sequence stops 1 residue before the CDR3 end, and the germline J gene provides the missing end. The chain employs TRBV12-1 and TRBJ2-2; D unclear. Trimming took off 1 base at V and 5 bases at J, with 10 bases between the two ends. The CDR3 extends over 14 amino acids. CDR1 and CDR2 from the germline V gene are SGHSN and HYEKVE. CDR3 sequence: CASSLQPGTGQLYF. The DNA read from the CDR3 is TGTGCCAGCTCTCTGCAGCCGGGGACCGGGCAGCTCTAC.

As for this clone: These gene names are mouse names. Read sequence stops 1 residue before the CDR3 end, and the germline J gene provides the missing end. This chain uses TRBV31 with TRBJ1-3, with D possibly TRBD1 on 5 matching bases. Germline V CDR1 and CDR2: GKSSPN, SITVG. The CDR3 length is 12 residues. Trimming left V 7 bases short and J 0 bases short, with 7 bases between. The CDR3 is CAFQGSGNTLYF. The part of the CDR3 DNA that was read is TGTGCCTTCCAGGGTTCTGGAAATACGCTCTAT.

A note on this clone: Genes here carry mouse names. The read finishes 1 residue shy of the CDR3 end, and the germline J gene is used to complete it. J is TRBJ1-5 and V is TRBV5; possibly TRBD1 for D (5 bases). Germline CDR1 LGHNA, CDR2 YNLKQL (reference sequence). Trimming removed 1 base at V and 7 bases at J, with 11 bases between. The CDR3 runs 14 residues. The CDR3 bases that were read are TGTGCCAGCAGCCAAGTCGGGGGGGGGCAGGCTCCGCTT. It specifies CASSQVGGGQAPL. The whole CDR3 sequence reads CASSQVGGGQAPLF.

In the case of this clone: Mouse gene names apply. The read ends 1 residue before the CDR3 terminus; that terminus is restored from the germline J gene. This chain uses TRBV4 with TRBJ1-3, with D unresolved. This CDR3 is built from 15 residues. Trimming pared 5 bases from V and 0 bases from J, leaving 11 bases between. Germline assignment: CDR1 LGHDT and CDR2 YNNKQL (reference sequence). CDR3 bases read: TGTGCCAGCAGCGCCTCGACAATTTCTGGAAATACGCTCTAT. Its translation is CASSASTISGNTLY. From start to end, the CDR3 is CASSASTISGNTLYF.

Turning to this clone: Mouse gene names apply. The read ends 1 residue before the CDR3 terminus; that terminus is restored from the germline J gene. The chain links TRBV26 to TRBJ2-7; no clear D. V lost 4 bases, J lost 2 bases, and 0 bases lay in between. The CDR3 sequence is 10 residues long. Germline CDR1 KGHPV, CDR2 FQNQEV (reference sequence). The CDR3 is CASSPYEQYF. The sequenced part of the CDR3 DNA is TGTGCCAGCAGTCCCTATGAACAGTAC.

Concerning this clone: Germline and genes here are mouse. The missing CDR3 end, 1 residue past where the read stops, is filled in from the germline J gene. The rearrangement joins TRBV12-1 to TRBJ2-3, with 10 bases lining up with TRBD2. CDR1 SGHSN and CDR2 HYEKVE come from the germline V gene. The J segment lost 0 bases and the V segment lost 4 bases, leaving 6 bases of the junction unmatched. The CDR3 loop spans 16 amino acids. Here the CDR3 reads CASSPWGGVSAETLYF. The CDR3 DNA, read in part, is TGTGCCAGCTCCCCCTGGGGGGGCGTTAGTGCAGAAACGCTGTAT.

As to this clone: The listed genes are named as in mouse. Read sequence stops 1 residue before the CDR3 end, and the germline J gene provides the missing end. The chain employs TRBV29 and TRBJ1-1; 12 bases agree with TRBD1. CDR3 length equals 13 residues. The junction had 4 bases not matched to a gene; V was cut back by 6 bases and J by 8 bases. Germline CDR1 reads MSHET; CDR2 reads SYDVDS. The sequenced part of the CDR3 DNA is TGTGCTAGCAGCGGGACAGGGGGCTGGGAAGTCTTC. Translated: CASSGTGGWEVF. From start to end, the CDR3 is CASSGTGGWEVFF.

In its sample, this clone ranks as large. The gene names here belong to mouse. The read finishes 1 residue shy of the CDR3 end, and the germline J gene is used to complete it. The chain joins TRBV16 to TRBJ2-7; 10 nucleotides align to TRBD1. Germline CDR1 is SGHSA and CDR2 is FRNQAP. The CDR3 is 14 amino acids. The trim removed 1 base at V and 4 bases at J, leaving 1 base unmatched. The sequenced CDR3 bases are TGTGCAAGCAGCTTAGGGACAGGGGGGTATGAACAGTAC. It specifies CASSLGTGGYEQY. From start to end, the CDR3 is CASSLGTGGYEQYF.

Points on this clone: A far bigger clonotype differs at one base, so this is likely a read error. Genes and germline are mouse. Read sequence stops 1 residue before the CDR3 end, and the germline J gene provides the missing end. This sample includes further DNA sequences coding for the same CDR3. The chain links TRBV3 to TRBJ2-7; D may correspond to TRBD1 or TRBD2 (5 bases each). Germline loops: CDR1 SNHLY, CDR2 FYNGKV (reference sequence). The CDR3 spans 14 residues. Trimming took off 2 bases at V and 3 bases at J, with 11 bases between the two ends. The covered CDR3 bases are TGTGCCAGCAGCTTACTCTCGGGGGACTATGAACAGTAC. Protein sequence: CASSLLSGDYEQY. The whole CDR3 sequence reads CASSLLSGDYEQYF.

About this clone: Mouse germline and gene names are used. The read terminates 1 residue before the CDR3 end, so the remaining end is supplied by the germline J gene. The genes are TRBV13-2 and TRBJ2-2; tentative D call: TRBD1 (6 bases). V was shortened by 5 bases and J by 4 bases, with 12 bases between the two germline ends. Germline V gene lookup returns CDR1 NNHNN and CDR2 SYGAGS (reference sequence). The CDR3 has 14 amino acids. The DNA read from the CDR3 is TGTGCCAGCGGGCACAGGGACGGCACCGGGCAGCTCTAC. This sequence encodes CASGHRDGTGQLY. The entire CDR3 is CASGHRDGTGQLYF.

Note on this clone: The gene symbols are mouse symbols. The read is 1 residue too short to cover the CDR3 end, so that end is filled in from the germline J gene. The chain employs TRBV19 and TRBJ1-1, with a weak D call TRBD1 (5 bases). CDR3 length: 12 residues. V lost 1 base and J 5 bases, leaving 6 bases between the germline ends. The germline V gene has CDR1 FNHDT and CDR2 SITEND (reference sequence). The CDR3 reads CASSIRGTEVFF. The covered CDR3 bases are TGTGCCAGCAGTATAAGGGGTACAGAAGTCTTC. The whole variable domain, remainder taken from reference TRBV19 and TRBJ1-1, is GGIITQTPKFLIGQEGQKLTLKCQQNFNHDTMYWYRQDSGKGLRLIYYSITENDLQKGDLSEGYDASREKKSSFSLTVTSAQKNEMAVFLCASSIRGTEVFFGKGTRLTVV.

This clone showed up just once. Genes here carry mouse names. The read ends 1 residue early relative to the CDR3; the germline J gene fills the gap. The chain links TRBV2 to TRBJ2-5; 7 nucleotides align to TRBD2. V shed 0 bases and J 0 bases; nucleotides not matched to a gene: 6. Per germline, CDR1 LGHNA and CDR2 YSYQKL. The length of the CDR3 is 17 residues. CDR3 DNA (partial): TGTGCCAGCAGCCAAGATCTCTGGGGGTTTAACCAAGACACCCAGTAC. Its translation is CASSQDLWGFNQDTQY. The full CDR3 is CASSQDLWGFNQDTQYF.

A remark on this clone: The gene names here belong to mouse. The missing CDR3 end, 1 residue past where the read stops, is filled in from the germline J gene. The chain combines TRBV13-2 with TRBJ2-4; no reliable D call. V gave up 2 bases and J gave up 0 bases, with 7 bases separating them. Germline loops: CDR1 NNHNN, CDR2 SYGAGS (reference sequence). The CDR3 consists of 14 residues. The CDR3 bases that were read are TGTGCCAGCGGTGAAATGGGTAGTCAAAACACCTTGTAC. As protein: CASGEMGSQNTLY. The full CDR3 reads CASGEMGSQNTLYF.

Comment on this clone: Gene and germline names: mouse. The read ends 1 residue early relative to the CDR3; the germline J gene fills the gap. This sequence joins TRBV13-1 and TRBJ1-4; D call uncertain. Germline loops: CDR1 NSHNY, CDR2 SYGAGN. The ends were cut back, 2 bases at V and 0 bases at J, with 5 bases in the middle. The length of the CDR3 is 14 residues. CDR3 bases read: TGTGCCAGCAGTGACCGGATTTCCAACGAAAGATTATTT. Translated: CASSDRISNERLF. The CDR3 reads in full as CASSDRISNERLFF. Drawing the rest from reference TRBV13-1 and TRBJ1-4, the complete variable domain is EAAVTQSPRNKVTVTGGNVTLSCRQTNSHNYMYWYRQDTGHGLRLIHYSYGAGNLRIGDVPDGYKATRTTQEDFFLLLELASPSQTSLYFCASSDRISNERLFFGHGTKLSVL.

Details on this clone: The germline and genes are mouse ones. The read terminates 1 residue ahead of where the CDR3 ends, so the germline J gene completes it. This rearrangement joins TRBV15 to TRBJ2-3; D unresolved. V lost 2 bases to trimming and J lost 1 base, with 4 bases between them. Germline V gene sequence: CDR1 SGHND, CDR2 FRSKSL. This CDR3 comprises 13 residues. Incomplete CDR3 DNA: TGTGCCAGCAGTTTACAGGGTGCAGAAACGCTGTAT. Translated, it gives CASSLQGAETLY. In full, the CDR3 is CASSLQGAETLYF.

Details on this clone: The junction shows a germline mismatch at one end, possibly a read error. Genes and germline come from the mouse. The CDR3 end falls 1 residue outside the read, so it is completed with the germline J gene. This chain connects TRBV26 to TRBJ2-5; tentatively, D is TRBD1 (6 bases). This CDR3 contains 14 residues. Germline V CDR1 and CDR2: KGHPV, FQNQEV (reference sequence). This CDR3 is CAGSPTGNQDTQYF. Incomplete CDR3 DNA: TGTGCCGGCAGTCCAACAGGGAACCAAGACACCCAGTAC. Supplemented by reference TRBV26 and TRBJ2-5, the full variable domain reads NSKVIQTPRYLVKGQGQKAKMRCIPEKGHPVVFWYQQNKNNEFKFLINFQNQEVLQQIDMTEKRFSAECPSNSPCSLEIQSSEAGDSALYLCAGSPTGNQDTQYFGPGTRLLVL.

On this clone itself: Gene names refer to mouse genes. The CDR3 goes on 1 residue after the read ends, and that part is filled in from the germline J gene. The chain links TRBV1 to TRBJ2-1; TRBD2 agrees at 7 bases. The germline gives CDR1 NSQYPW, CDR2 LRSPGD (reference sequence). The CDR3 covers 14 residues. V lost 1 base to trimming and J lost 6 bases; unmatched junction nucleotides: 3. CDR3 DNA, as far as it was read: TGCACCTGCAGTGCAGCACTGGGGATTGCTGAGCAGTTC. Its protein product is CTCSAALGIAEQF. The whole CDR3 is CTCSAALGIAEQFF.

Remarks on this clone: The genes and germline here are from mouse. Incomplete CDR3 DNA: TGCACCTGCAGTGCAGGGACAGGGTCCCAGGCTCCGCTT. Protein product: CTCSAGTGSQAPL. The whole CDR3 is CTCSAGTGSQAPLF. The chain links TRBV1 to TRBJ1-5; 8 bases line up with TRBD1. Sequencing ends 1 residue short of the CDR3 end; the germline J gene provides the rest. CDR3 length: 14 amino acids. Germline CDR1 and CDR2: NSQYPW and LRSPGD (reference sequence). V was clipped by 1 base and J by 6 bases; unmatched bases: 2.

A remark on this clone: All gene names here are mouse names. The sequenced fragment ends 1 residue before the CDR3 boundary, so the rest is inferred from the germline J gene. The V call is TRBV4, the J call TRBJ2-7; D perhaps matches TRBD1 (6 bases). Germline V lookup: CDR1 LGHDT, CDR2 YNNKQL (reference sequence). The CDR3 has 12 residues. V lost 4 bases to trimming and J lost 7 bases, with 11 bases between them. The CDR3 is CASSSRGEEQYF. Partial CDR3 DNA: TGTGCCAGCAGCTCCAGGGGAGAAGAACAGTAC.

Only one count was recorded for this clone. Genes and germline come from the mouse. The read terminates 1 residue ahead of where the CDR3 ends, so the germline J gene completes it. The chain joins TRBV16 to TRBJ2-4, with 7 nucleotides matching TRBD2. V lost 4 bases to trimming and J lost 7 bases; unmatched junction nucleotides: 5. This CDR3 contains 13 residues. CDR1 is SGHSA and CDR2 is FRNQAP in the germline V gene. The CDR3 spells CASSSGLEDTLYF. The CDR3 DNA, read in part, is TGTGCAAGCAGCTCAGGACTGGAGGACACCTTGTAC.

Comment on this clone: Gene names and germline refer to mouse. The read ends 1 residue shy of where the CDR3 ends; the end is completed using the germline J gene. The rearrangement joins TRBV3 to TRBJ1-1; D perhaps matches TRBD1 (5 bases). There are 12 residues in the CDR3. Trimming cost V 4 bases and J 6 bases, with 9 bases left between them. CDR1 is SNHLY, CDR2 FYNGKV, per germline (reference sequence). The covered CDR3 bases are TGTGCCAGCAGCTCTCAGGGCCCAGAAGTCTTC. As protein: CASSSQGPEVF. The full CDR3 reads CASSSQGPEVFF.

Concerning this clone: All gene names here are mouse names. The missing CDR3 end, 1 residue past where the read stops, is filled in from the germline J gene. The genes are TRBV19 and TRBJ2-2; no clear D gene. CDR1 and CDR2 (germline): FNHDT, SITEND (reference sequence). The V end was cut by 5 bases, the J end by 1 base, with 9 bases between. CDR3 length: 14 residues. The DNA read from the CDR3 is TGTGCCAGCAGAGTACGGCAAAACACCGGGCAGCTCTAC. As protein: CASRVRQNTGQLY. From start to end, the CDR3 is CASRVRQNTGQLYF.

On this clone: Gene names and germline refer to mouse. The read finishes 1 residue shy of the CDR3 end, and the germline J gene is used to complete it. The chain couples TRBV26 to TRBJ2-7; no reliable D call. Germline V gives CDR1 KGHPV, CDR2 FQNQEV (reference sequence). This CDR3 is 11 amino acids long. V was pared by 4 bases and J by 4 bases, with 5 bases between. CDR3 protein: CASSPGYEQYF. The sequenced part of the CDR3 DNA is TGTGCCAGCAGTCCGGGGTATGAACAGTAC.

On this clone itself: Gene names are mouse gene names. The read falls 1 residue short of the CDR3 end, and the missing part is taken from the germline J gene. The rearrangement joins TRBV26 to TRBJ1-1; tentative D call: TRBD1 (6 bases). The germline V gene encodes CDR1 KGHPV and CDR2 FQNQEV (reference sequence). The CDR3 has 14 residues. V shed 2 bases and J shed 0 bases, with 7 bases lying between them. Incomplete CDR3 DNA: TGTGCCAGCAGTCTGGGGACAACAAACACAGAAGTCTTC. Protein product: CASSLGTTNTEVF. The CDR3, in full, reads CASSLGTTNTEVFF.

This clone came up once. Any gene name here is a mouse gene name. The CDR3 end falls 1 residue outside the read, so it is completed with the germline J gene. V is TRBV3 and J is TRBJ2-4; weak D call: TRBD2 (6 bases). CDR3 size: 16 residues. V dropped 5 bases and J dropped 0 bases, with 15 bases sitting between them. Germline CDR1 reads SNHLY; CDR2 reads FYNGKV (reference sequence). This CDR3 is CASSRTGGPSQNTLYF. Partial CDR3 DNA: TGTGCCAGCAGCCGGACGGGGGGTCCTAGTCAAAACACCTTGTAC.

As to this clone: Genes here carry mouse names. The DNA ends 1 residue before the CDR3 does, and the rest of the CDR3 is filled in from the germline J gene. The V call is TRBV3, the J call TRBJ2-7; 11 bases fit TRBD2. The CDR3 has 14 amino acids. V trimming: 1 base; J trimming: 4 bases; junction bases outside the gene matches: 0. Per germline, CDR1 SNHLY and CDR2 FYNGKV (reference sequence). The CDR3 is CASSLGLGGYEQYF. CDR3 DNA (partial): TGTGCCAGCAGCTTAGGACTGGGGGGGTATGAACAGTAC.

This clone was counted a few times. Mouse gene names apply. The CDR3 end falls 1 residue outside the read, so it is completed with the germline J gene. This chain links TRBV26 with TRBJ1-2; D might be TRBD1 (5 bases). V was shortened by 6 bases and J by 0 bases, with 11 bases between the two germline ends. Germline-derived CDR1 and CDR2 are KGHPV and FQNQEV (reference sequence). The CDR3 is made up of 14 amino acids. Incomplete CDR3 DNA: TGTGCCAGCAGACGGGACGTATCAAACTCCGACTACACC. Translating it yields CASRRDVSNSDYT. The CDR3 in full is CASRRDVSNSDYTF.

Details on this clone: Gene names denote mouse genes. The observed sequence ends 1 residue before the CDR3 terminus, with the missing tail filled in from the germline J gene. This chain joins TRBV26 and TRBJ2-7, with 10 bases identical to TRBD2. Trimming removed 5 bases from V and 0 bases from J; junction bases left unmatched: 4. The CDR3 extends over 15 amino acids. CDR1 is KGHPV, CDR2 FQNQEV, per germline (reference sequence). The part of the CDR3 DNA that was read is TGTGCCAGCAGTAAGGGACTGGGGAGCTCCTATGAACAGTAC. Its translation: CASSKGLGSSYEQY. The CDR3 as a whole reads CASSKGLGSSYEQYF.

For this clone: The genes and germline here are from mouse. The read is 1 residue too short to cover the CDR3 end, so that end is filled in from the germline J gene. The chain joins TRBV2 to TRBJ2-5; 8 nucleotides align to TRBD2. The V gene end was trimmed by 0 bases and the J gene end by 8 bases; junction bases not matched to a gene: 7. Germline assignment: CDR1 LGHNA and CDR2 YSYQKL. The length of the CDR3 is 15 residues. The CDR3 spells CASSQDGGGDGTQYF. The CDR3 bases that were read are TGTGCCAGCAGCCAAGACGGGGGGGGCGATGGCACCCAGTAC. Looking up the rest from reference TRBV2 and TRBJ2-5 gives the full variable domain: DPKIIQKPKYLVAVTGSEKILICEQYLGHNAMYWYRQSAKKPLEFMFSYSYQKLMDNQTASSRFQPQSSKKNHLDLQITALKPDDSATYFCASSQDGGGDGTQYFGPGTRLLVL.